The 25 T cell receptor beta chains below were found in one sample sequenced in a study of cytomegalovirus exposure and HLA in healthy donors. The PCR ran on 60 Vbeta and 13 Jbeta primers. Only in-frame clones appear in the TCRdb table, and some are missing; sequencing was by immunoSEQ multiplex PCR. The sample contains about 130,000 clones, under 90% of which appear only once. The sample taken for sequencing was PBMCs. These receptors were obtained from a woman in her forties in good health and CMV-seronegative.

V is TRBV9 and J is TRBJ2-3; 9 bases fit TRBD2. The V and J ends lost 5 bases and 1 base, in that order; junction bases with no gene match: 14. This CDR3 region has 18 residues. CDR1 is SGDLS, CDR2 YYNGEE, per germline. CDR3 DNA: TGTGCCAGCAGGCGACTAGCGGACCCAATAGGGGGCACAGATACGCAGTATTTT. Its protein is CASRRLADPIGGTDTQYF.

The chain carries TRBV27 and TRBJ2-2; no clear D. The CDR3 has 14 amino acids. The germline CDR1 and CDR2 sequences are MNHEY and SMNVEV (reference sequence). V was cut by 6 bases and J by 8 bases, with 16 bases left in between. CDR3 sequence (DNA): TGTGCCAGCAGACGGTCCTCCCCCATTGGGGAGCTGTTTTTT. Translating gives CASRRSSPIGELFF.

The V call is TRBV25-1, the J call TRBJ2-5; 7 bases match TRBD1. Germline loops: CDR1 MGHDK, CDR2 SYGVNS. The CDR3 totals 14 residues. The V segment lost 7 bases and the J segment 0 bases; nucleotides outside the gene matches: 5. CDR3 nucleotides: TGTGCCAGCATTAGGACAGGCTACCAAGAGACCCAGTACTTC. This translates into CASIRTGYQETQYF.

The CDR3 region has the DNA TGTGCCAGCTTGCAGCGGGGGTACACAGATACGCAGTATTTT. Translated: CASLQRGYTDTQYF. The V and J genes are TRBV2 and TRBJ2-3, with 8 positions matching TRBD2. Per the germline V gene, CDR1 is SNHLY and CDR2 is FYNNEI. The CDR3 runs 14 residues. V shed 8 bases, J shed 2 bases, and the junction held 6 bases outside the gene matches.

This chain links TRBV6-1 with TRBJ1-4, with unresolved D. This CDR3 contains 15 residues. Per germline, CDR1 MNHNS and CDR2 SASEGT. Trimming stripped 4 bases from V and 7 bases from J, with 16 bases between. CDR3 loop: CASSVLRLGLEKLFF. CDR3 nucleotides: TGTGCCAGCAGTGTTCTAAGATTGGGCCTTGAAAAACTGTTTTTT.

The chain is built from TRBV5-1 and TRBJ1-3; D not resolved. Germline V gene data show CDR1 as SGHRS and CDR2 as YFSETQ. The CDR3 is 14 amino acids. V was cut by 4 bases and J by 0 bases, with 8 bases left in between. In DNA form, the CDR3 reads TGCGCCAGCAGCCCTATAAACTCTGGAAACACCATATATTTT. Its protein product is CASSPINSGNTIYF.

This CDR3 is CASSLTGTVSPRSNQPQHF. The CDR3 DNA reads as TGTGCCAGCAGCCTCACCGGGACAGTATCCCCCAGGAGCAATCAGCCCCAGCATTTT. The chain recombines TRBV11-2 with TRBJ1-5; 7 nucleotides line up with TRBD1. The CDR3 covers 19 residues. Losses at the gene ends were 5 bases for V and 1 base for J; bases not matched to a gene: 17. Looked up from germline, CDR1 is SGHAT and CDR2 is FQNNGV.

This clone was seen only once. This sequence joins TRBV5-1 and TRBJ1-5; TRBD1 might be the D (5 bases). Trimming left V 5 bases short and J 1 base short, with 13 bases between. Germline V lookup: CDR1 SGHRS, CDR2 YFSETQ. The CDR3 consists of 15 residues. The CDR3 DNA reads as TGCGCCAGCAGTCAGAACGGGGGGAGCAATCAGCCCCAGCATTTT. Its protein product is CASSQNGGSNQPQHF.

J is TRBJ2-1 and V is TRBV7-2, with a weak D call TRBD1 (6 bases). The ends were cut back, 1 base at V and 5 bases at J, with 12 bases in the middle. CDR1 SGHTA and CDR2 FQGNSA come from the germline V gene. This CDR3 contains 15 residues. CDR3 in DNA: TGTGCCAGCAGCTTAGGCTCCGGGACACACAATGAGCAGTTCTTC. Translating it yields CASSLGSGTHNEQFF.

This clone was seen more than once but under ten times. The CDR3 coding sequence is TGCAGCGTTGAGAGTAACAATGAGCAGTTCTTC. It specifies CSVESNNEQFF. The chain has TRBV29-1 and TRBJ2-1, with D unclear. This CDR3 has 11 residues. From germline, CDR1 is SQVTM and CDR2 ANQGSEA. Trimming removed 3 bases from V and 5 bases from J, with 5 bases in between.

The gene calls are TRBV11-1 and TRBJ2-5, with D perhaps TRBD2 (5 bases). The CDR3 loop spans 13 amino acids. Deletions cut 8 bases from V and 5 bases from J, with 15 bases between. The V gene's germline CDR1 is SGHAT and CDR2 FQDESV (reference sequence). The CDR3 is CASSKRGGETQYF. CDR3 DNA: TGTGCCAGCTCTAAACGGGGTGGCGAGACCCAGTACTTC.

The table lists this clone with a few counts. This chain links TRBV6-5 with TRBJ1-1, with D hard to call. Looked up from germline, CDR1 is MNHEY and CDR2 is SVGAGI. The CDR3 covers 12 residues. Trimming took off 0 bases at V and 8 bases at J, with 7 bases between the two ends. As DNA, the CDR3 is TGTGCCAGCAGTTACTCGTCGGGGGAAGCTTTCTTT. Its translation: CASSYSSGEAFF.

The J gene is TRBJ1-2, the V gene TRBV19; unclear D gene. Per germline, CDR1 LNHDA and CDR2 SQIVND (reference sequence). V dropped 10 bases and J dropped 7 bases, with 13 bases sitting between them. The CDR3 consists of 11 residues. CDR3 sequence (DNA): TGTGCCACCGCCTGGGAGGGTGGCTACACCTTC. Translating gives CATAWEGGYTF.

V gene TRBV5-6 combines with J gene TRBJ2-1, with 11 bases fitting TRBD2. Germline values: CDR1 SGHDT, CDR2 YYEEEE. The CDR3 is 15 residues long. The V and J ends lost 6 bases and 3 bases, in that order; junction bases with no gene match: 5. CDR3 protein: CASIETSGVYNEQFF. The CDR3 region has the DNA TGTGCCAGCATCGAGACTAGCGGGGTCTACAATGAGCAGTTCTTC.

This clone was found a few times. The V gene is TRBV12-5, the J gene TRBJ2-2; a possible D gene is TRBD2 (5 bases). The ends were cut back, 1 base at V and 6 bases at J, with 9 bases in the middle. CDR3 size: 14 residues. CDR1 and CDR2 from the germline V gene are LGHNT and FRNRAP. The CDR3 is CASGLESGAGELFF. DNA of the CDR3: TGTGCTAGTGGTTTGGAGTCCGGGGCCGGGGAGCTGTTTTTT.

This rearrangement joins TRBV10-3 to TRBJ1-3; 8 nucleotides agree with TRBD1. V lost 10 bases, J lost 4 bases, and 6 bases stayed unmatched. From germline, CDR1 is ENHRY and CDR2 SYGVKD. CDR3 length equals 13 residues. The CDR3 DNA reads TGTGCCACCCAGGGGGCCGCGGGAAACACCATATATTTT. It is translated as CATQGAAGNTIYF.

The rearrangement joins TRBV7-9 to TRBJ2-2, with 8 bases aligning to TRBD1. The CDR3 has 16 residues. Germline lookup yields CDR1 SEHNR and CDR2 FQNEAQ (reference sequence). V lost 6 bases and J lost 5; bases outside the gene matches: 11. CDR3 bases: TGTGCCAGCAGTTCCCGGGACAGGCCCTTAACCGGGGAGCTGTTTTTT. Its protein product is CASSSRDRPLTGELFF.

This clone was picked up one time. This sequence joins TRBV4-3 and TRBJ2-1, with 7 bases identical to TRBD2. This CDR3 region has 15 residues. Germline trimming cut 1 base from V and 7 bases from J; bases unmatched to any gene: 7. CDR1 is LGHNA, CDR2 YSLEER, per germline. The CDR3 nucleotides are TGCGCCAGCAGCCAAGTACCTATAGCGGGTAATGAGCAGTTCTTC. It is translated as CASSQVPIAGNEQFF.

The V call is TRBV19, the J call TRBJ1-1; a weak D match, TRBD1 (6 bases). CDR3 size: 14 residues. Germline V gives CDR1 LNHDA, CDR2 SQIVND (reference sequence). The V end lost 5 bases, the J end lost 3 bases, and 13 bases lay between the germline ends. CDR3 loop: CASSVTGGDTEAFF. The CDR3, as DNA: TGTGCCAGTAGTGTAACGGGGGGCGACACTGAAGCTTTCTTT.

This clone has more than one count but fewer than ten. The chain carries TRBV6-1 and TRBJ2-1, with 7 bases matching TRBD2. The germline V gene has CDR1 MNHNS and CDR2 SASEGT. The length of the CDR3 is 15 residues. The V segment lost 0 bases and the J segment 6 bases; nucleotides outside the gene matches: 5. CDR3 nucleotide sequence: TGTGCCAGCAGTGAAGCGGGAGGGCCGGGCAATGAGCAGTTCTTC. It is translated as CASSEAGGPGNEQFF.

This chain uses TRBV27 with TRBJ2-1; 9 nucleotides agree with TRBD2. The germline V gene has CDR1 MNHEY and CDR2 SMNVEV (reference sequence). The CDR3 covers 13 residues. J lost 8 bases, V lost 8 bases, and 7 bases had no gene match. Here the CDR3 DNA reads TGTGCCAGCTGGAGCGGGAGGCTCTATGAGCAGTTCTTC. Translation: CASWSGRLYEQFF.

This chain links TRBV6-5 with TRBJ2-1; 15 bases map to TRBD2. The CDR3 consists of 13 residues. Germline V CDR1 and CDR2: MNHEY, SVGAGI. With 5 bases clipped from V and 15 bases from J, the junction kept 5 bases outside the gene matches. The CDR3 here is CASSPGTSGRRFF. DNA of the CDR3: TGTGCCAGCAGTCCTGGGACTAGCGGGAGGCGGTTCTTC.

The rearrangement uses TRBV18 and TRBJ2-7; D ambiguous. The ends were cut back, 2 bases at V and 6 bases at J, with 11 bases in the middle. CDR3 length: 13 amino acids. The germline gives CDR1 KGHSH, CDR2 LQKENI. The CDR3 region has the DNA TGTGCCAGCTCACCAACGGTGTCCGCCGAGCAGTACTTC. This translates into CASSPTVSAEQYF.

This clone was observed a few times. The chain has TRBV27 and TRBJ1-4; 11 nucleotides match TRBD1. Germline CDR1 is MNHEY and CDR2 is SMNVEV (reference sequence). The CDR3 runs 15 residues. The V and J ends lost 5 bases and 5 bases, in that order; junction bases with no gene match: 4. The CDR3 DNA sequence: TGTGCCAGCAGTCCCCGGGACAGGGGGAATGAAAAACTGTTTTTT. Amino acid sequence: CASSPRDRGNEKLFF.

V usage is TRBV29-1 and J usage is TRBJ1-2, with D unresolved. This CDR3 contains 13 residues. In germline, CDR1 is SQVTM, CDR2 ANQGSEA. Trimming pared 4 bases from V and 6 bases from J, leaving 15 bases between. The CDR3 nucleotides are TGCAGCGTTGGGCTCGAGGGTTCCAATGGCTACACCTTC. Translation: CSVGLEGSNGYTF.